A single count supports the clone carrying this TCR beta chain. Its cognate antigen is unknown. Germline-derived CDR1 and CDR2 are SGHTA and FQGNSA. The CDR3 is made up of 12 amino acids. With 6 bases removed from V and 6 bases from J, the gap between germline ends came to 11 bases. TCRdb keeps only in-frame clones here, not all; method: immunoSEQ multiplex PCR. The sample lists 150,000 or so clones, less than 90% occurring once. This entry comes from a study of lymphopenia after photon versus proton radiotherapy. Study conclusions and caveats: Only patients who died were analyzed for survival; proton advantage is unproven. Under photons, naive T cells and diversity fell while effector/memory populations rose. After lymphocyte nadir, photon-treated repertoires showed oligoclonal expansion, especially CD8+ Temra. Larger post-nadir TCR diversity loss correlated inversely with survival in deceased patients.

This receptor was obtained from a man in his fifties with gastric cancer. The sample consisted of peripheral blood, taken from a patient treated with photon-based radiotherapy. The gene calls are TRBV7-2 and TRBJ1-1; a weak D match, TRBD1 (5 bases). CDR3 nucleotide sequence: TGTGCCAGCAGTCGTCAGGGACCTGAAGCTTTCTTT. Its translation is CASSRQGPEAFF.